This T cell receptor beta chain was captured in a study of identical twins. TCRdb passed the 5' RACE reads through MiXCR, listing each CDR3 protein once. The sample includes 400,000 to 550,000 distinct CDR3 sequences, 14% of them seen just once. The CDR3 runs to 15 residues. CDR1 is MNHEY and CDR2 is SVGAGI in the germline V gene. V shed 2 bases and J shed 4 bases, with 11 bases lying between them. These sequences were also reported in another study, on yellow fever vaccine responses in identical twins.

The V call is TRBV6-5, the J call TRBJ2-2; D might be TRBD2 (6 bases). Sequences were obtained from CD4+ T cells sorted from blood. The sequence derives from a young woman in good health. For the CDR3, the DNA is TGTGCCAGCAGTTACAGGCGGGGAGGCACCGGGGAGCTGTTTTTT. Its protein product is CASSYRRGGTGELFF.